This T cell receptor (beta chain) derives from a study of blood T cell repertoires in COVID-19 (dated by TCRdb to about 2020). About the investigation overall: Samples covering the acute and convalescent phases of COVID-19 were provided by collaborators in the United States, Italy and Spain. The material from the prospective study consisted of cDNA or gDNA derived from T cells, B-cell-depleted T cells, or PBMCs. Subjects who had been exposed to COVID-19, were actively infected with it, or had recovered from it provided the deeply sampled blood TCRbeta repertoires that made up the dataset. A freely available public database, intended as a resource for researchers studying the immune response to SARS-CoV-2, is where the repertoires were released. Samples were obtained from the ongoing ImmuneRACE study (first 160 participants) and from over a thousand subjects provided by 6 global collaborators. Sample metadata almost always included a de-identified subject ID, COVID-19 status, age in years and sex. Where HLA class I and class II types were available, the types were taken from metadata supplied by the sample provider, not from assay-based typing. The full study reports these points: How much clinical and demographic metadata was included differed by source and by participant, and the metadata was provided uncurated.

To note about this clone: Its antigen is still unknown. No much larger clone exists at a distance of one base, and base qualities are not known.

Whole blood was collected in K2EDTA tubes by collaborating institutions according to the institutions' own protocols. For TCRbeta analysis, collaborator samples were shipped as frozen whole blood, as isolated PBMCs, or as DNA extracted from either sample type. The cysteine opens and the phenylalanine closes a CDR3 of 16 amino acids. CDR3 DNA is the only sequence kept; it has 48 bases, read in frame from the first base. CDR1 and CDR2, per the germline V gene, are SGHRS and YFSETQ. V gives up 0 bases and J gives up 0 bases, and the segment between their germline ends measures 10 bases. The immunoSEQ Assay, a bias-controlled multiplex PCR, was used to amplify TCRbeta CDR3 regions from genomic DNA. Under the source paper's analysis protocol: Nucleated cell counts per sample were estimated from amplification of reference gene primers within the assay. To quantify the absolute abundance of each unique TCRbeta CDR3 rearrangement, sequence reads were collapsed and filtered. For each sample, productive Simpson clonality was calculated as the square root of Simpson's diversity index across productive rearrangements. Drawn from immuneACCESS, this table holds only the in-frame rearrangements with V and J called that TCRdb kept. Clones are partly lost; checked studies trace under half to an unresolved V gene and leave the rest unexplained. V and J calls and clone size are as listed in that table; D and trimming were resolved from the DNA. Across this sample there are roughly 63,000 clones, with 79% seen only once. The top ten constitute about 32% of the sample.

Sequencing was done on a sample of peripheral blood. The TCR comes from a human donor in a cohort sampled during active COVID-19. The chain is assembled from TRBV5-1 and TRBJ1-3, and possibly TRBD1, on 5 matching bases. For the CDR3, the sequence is CASSLEVGGSGNTIYF. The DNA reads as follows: TGCGCCAGCAGCTTGGAGGTGGGGGGCTCTGGAAACACCATATATTTT.